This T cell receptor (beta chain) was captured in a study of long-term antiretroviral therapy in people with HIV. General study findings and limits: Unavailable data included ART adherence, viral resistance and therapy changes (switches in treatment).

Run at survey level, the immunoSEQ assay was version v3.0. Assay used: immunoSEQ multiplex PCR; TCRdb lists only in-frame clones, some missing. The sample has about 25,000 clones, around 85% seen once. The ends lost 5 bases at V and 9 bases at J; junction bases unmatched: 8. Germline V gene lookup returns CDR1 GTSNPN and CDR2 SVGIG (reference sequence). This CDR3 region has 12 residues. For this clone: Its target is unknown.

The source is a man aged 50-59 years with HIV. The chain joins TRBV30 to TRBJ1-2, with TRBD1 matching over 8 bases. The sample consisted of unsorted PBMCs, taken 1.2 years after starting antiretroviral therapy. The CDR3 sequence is CAWSLGQGRYTF. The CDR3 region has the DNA TGTGCCTGGTCCCTAGGACAGGGCCGCTACACCTTC.